These T cell receptor beta chains were read from a single sample in a study of blood T cell repertoires in COVID-19. Some clones are missing from TCRdb's copy, which holds only in-frame ones; the method was immunoSEQ multiplex PCR. Altogether 300,000 to 400,000 clones are present, around nine tenths being singletons, with the ten largest covering more than 3%. What was sequenced was peripheral blood. The receptors derive from a young woman who had recovered from COVID-19. Both conserved end residues are part of each CDR3. A D gene is named only where the DNA matches it firmly.

J	D	V	CDR3
TRBJ2-3	TRBD1	TRBV15	CATSRDLGQGAQYF
TRBJ2-3	TRBD2	TRBV7-9	CASSKTSGRVGGTDTQYF
TRBJ1-1	-	TRBV5-1	CASSLQGNTEAFF
TRBJ2-1	-	TRBV19	CASTSTKNEQFF
TRBJ2-1	TRBD2	TRBV6-5	CASTGLAGIEQFF
TRBJ1-2	-	TRBV28	CASSLEGWYYGYTF
TRBJ1-1	-	TRBV6-2/TRBV6-3	CASSTVAEAFF
TRBJ1-6	-	TRBV28	CASHEGTSTYSPLHF
TRBJ1-2	-	TRBV6-6	CASSDTVYYGYTF
TRBJ2-1	-	TRBV11-2	CASSLRGGGSGPNEQFF
TRBJ2-5	-	TRBV29-1	CSVGTVQETQYF
TRBJ2-2	-	TRBV25-1	CASSELNGGGNTGELFF
TRBJ1-1	TRBD1	TRBV6-5	CASNRGTNTEAFF
TRBJ1-2	-	TRBV5-3	CARSLITEANYGYTF
TRBJ1-1	TRBD1	TRBV6-5	CASSLGGQQAEAFF
TRBJ1-4	TRBD1	TRBV7-2	CASSPGDRFNEKLFF
TRBJ2-1	TRBD2	TRBV27	CASSFPLAGYVYEQFF
TRBJ1-1	-	TRBV11-2	CASSQRQILTEAFF
TRBJ2-5	TRBD1	TRBV10-3	CAIGGDRGLGETQYF
TRBJ2-1	-	TRBV5-1	CASSLGSGPYNEQFF
TRBJ1-3	TRBD1	TRBV2	CASRLTGLGRNTIYF
TRBJ2-1	-	TRBV6-6	CASTRSDGEQFF
TRBJ2-5	-	TRBV2	CASKYPGSQETQYF
TRBJ2-2	TRBD1	TRBV10-3	CAISDKGTGNSGELFF
TRBJ1-2	-	TRBV7-9	CASSLAPGRERTF
TRBJ2-1	TRBD2	TRBV10-2	CASSESYSPGLAVNEQFF
TRBJ2-1	-	TRBV11-2	CASTMGRSNNEQFF
TRBJ2-2	-	TRBV6-2/TRBV6-3	CASSRASLKANTGELFF
TRBJ2-6	-	TRBV27	CASSPYRPSYSVANVLTF
TRBJ1-6	TRBD1	TRBV27	CASRKRQGMDYNSPLHF
TRBJ1-1	-	TRBV30	CAWSLTGDNTEAFF
TRBJ1-4	-	TRBV6-2/TRBV6-3	CASSYSGSGEKLFF
TRBJ2-1	-	TRBV19	CASSIGRGRDEQFF
TRBJ2-2	-	TRBV7-7	CASSRSSAGSAGELFF
TRBJ1-2	-	TRBV4-1	CASSQSFGSYGYTF
TRBJ2-2	TRBD1	TRBV4-1	CASSNRGTGELFF
TRBJ2-1	TRBD2	TRBV15	CATSTDREGQFF
TRBJ1-1	-	TRBV6-2/TRBV6-3	CASSYYDWYADMNTEAFF
TRBJ2-6	TRBD1	TRBV27	CASRWGQGGANVLTF
TRBJ2-1	TRBD2	TRBV6-4	CASSEGTSGNEQFF
TRBJ1-4	-	TRBV4-2	CASSLAAGRNEKLFF
TRBJ2-1	TRBD2	TRBV11-3	CASSLDLSGSSYNEQFF
TRBJ2-1	TRBD1	TRBV11-2	CASSPEGQEPYNEQFF
TRBJ1-5	TRBD1	TRBV4-1	CASSQTGQGGQPQHF
TRBJ2-1	-	TRBV7-2	CASSLELAGAYNEQFF
TRBJ1-4	TRBD1	TRBV10-3	CAISEGTGTQKLFF
TRBJ2-2	-	TRBV7-2	CASSFRQTTGELFF
TRBJ1-2	TRBD1	TRBV29-1	CSVENTRGQYGYTF
TRBJ1-4	TRBD1	TRBV7-8	CASSSRTGSSLAEKLFF
TRBJ1-2	-	TRBV6-5	CASSYSGGTGYTF
TRBJ1-4	TRBD1	TRBV7-2	CASSLATGIDEKLFF
TRBJ2-1	TRBD1	TRBV6-4	CASSDTTGADEQFF
TRBJ2-1	TRBD2	TRBV11-3	CASSLLAGAYNEQFF